Listed below are T cell receptor beta chains from one sample, sequenced in a study of cytomegalovirus exposure and HLA in healthy donors. The repertoire was sequenced with immunoSEQ multiplex PCR; TCRdb's copy has only in-frame clones and lacks some. The sample records some 170,000 clones, 77% being singletons. Sequences were obtained from PBMCs. These receptors were obtained from a woman between 25 and 40 years old in good health and CMV-seronegative. Each CDR3 is given with its conserved first and last residue. The D gene is left open where the match is weak. Where a row states a size, it is once, few, many or the class of an expanded clone; other rows omit it.

TRBJ2-1 | 18 | TRBD2 | . | TRBV30 | TGTGCCTGGAGCCCGAGCCGGACTAGCGGGACGCAGTACAATGAGCAGTTCTTC | CAWSPSRTSGTQYNEQFF
TRBJ2-7 | 12 | . | . | TRBV27 | TGTGCCAGCAGCTCCCCCCTCTTGGAGCAGTACTTC | CASSSPLLEQYF
TRBJ2-1 | 14 | TRBD1 | . | TRBV7-6 | TGTGCCAGCAGCCCCAGGACAGGCTACAATGAGCAGTTCTTC | CASSPRTGYNEQFF
TRBJ2-1 | 16 | TRBD2 | . | TRBV27 | TGTGCCAGCAGTGCGCGGACTAGCGGGATTTACAATGAGCAGTTCTTC | CASSARTSGIYNEQFF
TRBJ1-5 | 14 | TRBD1 | . | TRBV18 | TGTGCCAGCTCACGGGGGGACAGGGGCCAGCCCCAGCATTTT | CASSRGDRGQPQHF
TRBJ1-1 | 13 | . | . | TRBV18 | TGTGCCAGCTCACCACGACGGGAGGCTGAAGCTTTCTTT | CASSPRREAEAFF
TRBJ2-1 | 15 | . | . | TRBV6-1 | TGTGCCAGCAGCCTTGAGCCAGGGACTTTCGATGAGCAGTTCTTC | CASSLEPGTFDEQFF
TRBJ1-1 | 13 | TRBD1 | . | TRBV18 | TGTGCCAGCTCACAAGGGACAGGCGCGGAGGCTTTCTTT | CASSQGTGAEAFF
TRBJ1-5 | 15 | . | . | TRBV7-8 | TGTGCCAGCAGCATAAACGCAGGGATCAATCAGCCCCAGCATTTT | CASSINAGINQPQHF
TRBJ2-7 | 14 | TRBD2 | . | TRBV2 | TGTGCCAGCAGTGATGACGGGGGGGCTGGCGAGCAGTACTTC | CASSDDGGAGEQYF
TRBJ2-7 | 14 | . | . | TRBV28 | TGTGCCAGCAGTTTAGACGACAGAGTGTACGAGCAGTACTTC | CASSLDDRVYEQYF
TRBJ2-2 | 15 | TRBD1 | . | TRBV7-2 | TGTGCCAGCAACCTCAGGGGGCTTGGCACCGGGGAGCTGTTTTTT | CASNLRGLGTGELFF
TRBJ2-7 | 12 | . | . | TRBV11-2 | TGTGCCAGCAGCCCAGCTAGCCACGAGCAGTACTTC | CASSPASHEQYF
TRBJ2-5 | 15 | TRBD1 | . | TRBV6-4 | TGTGCCAGCAGTGAGGGACAGGGATTACAAGAGACCCAGTACTTC | CASSEGQGLQETQYF
TRBJ2-7 | 15 | TRBD1 | few | TRBV14 | TGTGCCAGCAGCCATATGACAGGGGGAGGGTACGAGCAGTACTTC | CASSHMTGGGYEQYF
TRBJ1-3 | 17 | TRBD1 | . | TRBV28 | TGTGCCAGCAGTTTCATGGATGGACAGGCACCTGGAAACACCATATATTTT | CASSFMDGQAPGNTIYF
TRBJ1-1 | 14 | . | . | TRBV5-1 | TGCGCCAGCAGCTATTTGACGGGGAACACTGAAGCTTTCTTT | CASSYLTGNTEAFF
TRBJ1-5 | 14 | . | few | TRBV19 | TGTGCCAGTAGTATCCCAGGGATTGCACAGCCCCAGCATTTT | CASSIPGIAQPQHF
TRBJ1-3 | 13 | . | . | TRBV6-5 | TGTGCCAGCACCACAGGGTCTGGAAACACCATATATTTT | CASTTGSGNTIYF
TRBJ1-2 | 14 | . | . | TRBV4-1 | TGCGCCAGCAGCCAAGATTGGGGGACGGAGGGTTACACCTTC | CASSQDWGTEGYTF
TRBJ2-2 | 13 | . | . | TRBV19 | TGTGCCAGTAGAACCTTCGGGGGCGGGGAGCTGTTTTTT | CASRTFGGGELFF
TRBJ1-4 | 18 | . | . | TRBV5-1 | TGCGCCAGCAGAAAGGCAGGCAGAGACCCGCCAACTAATGAAAAACTGTTTTTT | CASRKAGRDPPTNEKLFF
TRBJ2-3 | 16 | TRBD2 | . | TRBV5-1 | TGCGCCAGCAGCTTGACTAGCGGGAGGGCTACAGATACGCAGTATTTT | CASSLTSGRATDTQYF
TRBJ2-7 | 14 | TRBD1 | . | TRBV10-1 | TGCGCCAGCAGTGAGGGACAGGGGATCAACGAGCAGTACTTC | CASSEGQGINEQYF
TRBJ2-1 | 14 | . | . | TRBV14 | TGTGCCAGCAGCCAAGCAAGCGGCTACAATGAGCAGTTCTTC | CASSQASGYNEQFF
TRBJ2-1 | 15 | TRBD2 | . | TRBV30 | TGTGCCTGGAGTGTGGGCGGGAGTATGAGGAATGAGCAGTTCTTC | CAWSVGGSMRNEQFF
TRBJ1-2 | 15 | . | . | TRBV5-1 | TGCGCCAGCAGCCAGGGACAAGATATTAACTATGGCTACACCTTC | CASSQGQDINYGYTF
TRBJ1-5 | 13 | . | . | TRBV6-5 | TGTGCCAGCAGTTACTCGAGTCGACAGCCCCAGCATTTT | CASSYSSRQPQHF
TRBJ2-2 | 15 | . | . | TRBV25-1 | TGTGCCAGCAGGGAGGCAGGGGTCAACACCGGGGAGCTGTTTTTT | CASREAGVNTGELFF
TRBJ2-2 | 16 | . | . | TRBV15 | TGTGCCACCAGGACACCCGAAAGTTCCAACACCGGGGAGCTGTTTTTT | CATRTPESSNTGELFF
TRBJ2-1 | 12 | TRBD2 | . | TRBV27 | TGTGCCAGCAGGGGAGGGTACAATGAGCAGTTCTTC | CASRGGYNEQFF
TRBJ2-1 | 12 | TRBD2 | . | TRBV6-1 | TGTGCCAGCAGCAGTCCTAGCGGGCCCAGGTTCTTC | CASSSPSGPRFF
TRBJ1-2 | 15 | TRBD1 | . | TRBV7-9 | TGTGCCAGCAGCTTGATCGACAGGGGCGCTGGGGGCTACACCTTC | CASSLIDRGAGGYTF
TRBJ2-2 | 16 | . | . | TRBV5-1 | TGCGCCAGCAGCTTGCAAGTGGGGGGGAACACCGGGGAGCTGTTTTTT | CASSLQVGGNTGELFF
TRBJ1-1 | 15 | TRBD1 | . | TRBV5-1 | TGCGCCAGCAGCTGGGGGACAGCACCGAACACTGAAGCTTTCTTT | CASSWGTAPNTEAFF
TRBJ2-1 | 11 | . | . | TRBV25-1 | TGTGCCAGCAGCTCCGGCAATGAGCAGTTCTTC | CASSSGNEQFF